This TCR beta chain appears in the sequencing data of a study of CD8+CD57+ T cells in acquired aplastic anemia. Points from the study as a whole: Significance was not reached for CD8+ Simpson's diversity between patients and controls.

This clonotype was detected ten times or more. Antigen specificity is unknown. CDR3 length: 15 residues. The V gene's germline CDR1 is LNHNV and CDR2 YYDKDF (reference sequence). Deletions cut 1 base from V and 5 bases from J, with 11 bases between. According to the study, genomic DNA was the template for TCR beta VDJ and CDR3 profiling. TCRdb recomputed calls from the reads with MiXCR, one row per CDR3 protein. Among 120,000 or so distinct CDR3 sequences listed, about 40% were seen once. An expansion of CD8+CD57+ cells by flow cytometry had been shown in patients chosen for sequencing. Patient blood was sampled before any therapy had been received.

This clonotype was sampled from a human donor with aplastic anemia. Sequenced: sorted CD4+, CD8+, or CD8+CD57+ T cells (not recorded which) from PBMCs. The chain is built from TRBV15 and TRBJ2-2; tentatively, D is TRBD2 (5 bases). CDR3 sequence reads: CATSRGGEGTGELFF. The DNA for the CDR3 is TGTGCCACCAGCAGAGGAGGCGAGGGAACCGGGGAGCTGTTTTTT.